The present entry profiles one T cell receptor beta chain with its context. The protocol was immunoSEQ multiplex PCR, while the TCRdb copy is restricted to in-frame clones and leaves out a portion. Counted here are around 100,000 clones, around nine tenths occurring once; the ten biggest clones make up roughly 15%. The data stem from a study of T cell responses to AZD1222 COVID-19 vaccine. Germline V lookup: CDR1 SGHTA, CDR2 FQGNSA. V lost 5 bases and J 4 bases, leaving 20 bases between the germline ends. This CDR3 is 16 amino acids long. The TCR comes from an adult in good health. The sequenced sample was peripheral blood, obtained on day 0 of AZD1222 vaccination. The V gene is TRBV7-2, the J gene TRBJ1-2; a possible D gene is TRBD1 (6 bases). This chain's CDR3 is CASSLLADRRVYGYTF. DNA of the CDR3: TGTGCCAGCAGCCTACTTGCAGACAGGCGCGTCTATGGCTACACCTTC.